Described below is a single TCR beta chain sequence and its context. This clonotype showed up many times. Its cognate antigen has yet to be identified. No base qualities exist here, and no much larger clone lies one base off it. The data are from a study of T cells after yellow fever vaccination (dated by TCRdb to about 2019). For the wider study: The SMART-Seq v4 Ultra Low Input RNA kit was used to prepare libraries from fractions with low cell numbers. To track T-cell clones before and after primary and booster YFV17D yellow fever vaccination, bulk TCR alpha and beta repertoires were sequenced longitudinally. Two healthy male donors, one aged 18 to 30 and one aged 30 to 39 years, were included in the cohort. Blood samples were taken at several timepoints before and after primary and secondary immunization, and bulk PBMC replicates and cell subsets were isolated.

TCR cDNA was made using 5'RACE template switching, a step that added a universal primer site and unique molecular identifiers. Priming of cDNA synthesis was performed from both the TCR alpha and TCR beta constant segments. Libraries were amplified in two PCR steps, with sample barcodes and sequencing adapters added in the second step. Libraries were sequenced on Illumina HiSeq 2500 (2x100 bp) or NovaSeq (2x150 bp). In the source study's methods: Reads were demultiplexed and collapsed into UMI consensus sequences with MIGEC, and V(D)J alignment was performed with MiXCR. Using edgeR on replicate PBMC samples, clonotypes were called vaccine-responding if FDR was below 0.01 and the log2 fold change was above 5 up to day 15. Each bulk clonotype received a CD4 or CD8 identity based on whether the sequenced CD4 or CD8 repertoire contained that clonotype at higher abundance. In-frame beta chains were kept once TCRdb had trimmed the public reads at Q25 with fastp and called clones with MiXCR. Merged by CDR3 protein, the rows form single entries marked with the most common genes and DNA. The V and J calls reflect TCRdb's pipeline rather than the authors' work. A total of some 110,000 distinct CDR3 sequences appear in this sample, about 6.8% of them only once. Approximately 3% of the sample is taken by the ten largest.

Study-level results and caveats: A small share of clonotypes occurred in both CD4 and CD8 compartments, likely arising from convergent recombination. Because the study included only two donors, the extent to which the findings can be generalized is limited. The secondary T-cell response was weaker than the primary response but faster, peaking on day 5 instead of day 15. Most clones expanded after primary vaccination were re-detected after the booster (approximately 95% of CD4 and about 88% of CD8), suggesting broad memory maintenance. Computational filtering was required because FACS-sorted repertoires could contain abundant contaminating clonotypes from the bulk population.

Per the publication, the treatment or condition label means: live attenuated yellow fever vaccine strain. PBMCs were isolated from peripheral blood using a standard Ficoll-Paque protocol. CD4 and CD8 T-cell fractions were isolated with Dynabeads CD4 and CD8 positive selection kits. TriZol was used to extract RNA from bulk PBMCs, CD4 and CD8 fractions, and dextramer-positive and dextramer-negative fractions. The TCR sequence derives from a man between 18 and 35 years old who received the YFV17D yellow fever vaccine. The sample here was CD4+ T cells sorted from PBMCs, taken 45 days after the first yellow fever vaccination.

The CDR3 here reads CASGHGRLGGELFF. The sequence in DNA is TGCGCCAGCGGGCACGGGAGGCTTGGCGGGGAGCTGTTTTTT. The V and J genes are TRBV10-1 and TRBJ2-2, and 7 junctional nucleotides match TRBD2. Taken from the germline V gene (reference sequence), the CDR1 and CDR2 loops are WNHNN and SYGVQD. Unmatched junction bases come to 10, with V trimmed by 8 bases and J by 7 bases. From the cysteine through the phenylalanine, the CDR3 covers 14 amino acids. The DNA shown is the 42-base CDR3, in frame from base 1.